Shown below are 17 T cell receptor beta chains from a single sample sequenced in a study of blood T cell repertoires in COVID-19. Only in-frame clones appear in the TCRdb table, and some are missing; sequencing was by immunoSEQ multiplex PCR. The sample has 80,000 to 100,000 clones; roughly 82% are singletons. Sequencing was carried out using peripheral blood. The receptor source for this set is a man aged 70 or older with active or convalescent COVID-19.

The V call is TRBV11-2, the J call TRBJ2-5; D unresolved. The CDR3 has 11 amino acids. Germline V gene sequence: CDR1 SGHAT, CDR2 FQNNGV. Trimming stripped 6 bases from V and 5 bases from J, with 7 bases between. CDR3 region: CASRAEETQYF. The CDR3, as DNA: TGTGCCAGCAGGGCGGAGGAGACCCAGTACTTC. Full variable domain (remainder filled in from reference TRBV11-2 and TRBJ2-5): EAGVAQSPRYKIIEKRQSVAFWCNPISGHATLYWYQQILGQGPKLLIQFQNNGVVDDSQLPKDRFSAERLKGVDSTLKIQPAKLEDSAVYLCASRAEETQYFGPGTRLLVL.

The CDR3 DNA reads as TGTGCCAGCTCACCAACAGGGTACCAGCCCCAGCATTTT. The encoded protein is CASSPTGYQPQHF. The V call is TRBV18, the J call TRBJ1-5; a possible D gene is TRBD1 (6 bases). The CDR3 has 13 residues. The ends were cut back, 2 bases at V and 7 bases at J, with 9 bases in the middle. Looked up from germline, CDR1 is KGHSH and CDR2 is LQKENI.

J is TRBJ2-1 and V is TRBV5-5; 7 nucleotides match TRBD1. CDR1 and CDR2 from the germline V gene are SGHKS and YYEKEE (reference sequence). The CDR3 totals 15 residues. Losses at the gene ends were 4 bases for V and 0 bases for J; bases not matched to a gene: 4. CDR3 sequence (DNA): TGTGCCAGCAGCATCCGGGACAGCTCCTACAATGAGCAGTTCTTC. Translating it yields CASSIRDSSYNEQFF.

The rearrangement uses TRBV6-5 and TRBJ1-5; a weak D match, TRBD1 (5 bases). V was clipped by 7 bases and J by 6 bases, with 10 bases between them. The CDR3 is 12 amino acids. Looked up from germline, CDR1 is MNHEY and CDR2 is SVGAGI. The CDR3 spells CASIGDVQPQHF. CDR3 in DNA: TGTGCCAGCATAGGGGATGTTCAGCCCCAGCATTTT.

This sequence joins TRBV3-1 (or the pseudogene TRBV3-2) and TRBJ1-5, with TRBD1 matching over 7 bases. Germline assignment: CDR1 LGHDT and CDR2 YNNKEL (reference sequence). CDR3 length equals 15 residues. The V gene end was trimmed by 0 bases and the J gene end by 6 bases; junction bases not matched to a gene: 5. The CDR3: CASSQDLNRGQPQHF. The DNA of the CDR3 is TGTGCCAGCAGCCAAGATCTTAACAGGGGTCAGCCCCAGCATTTT.

The chain is built from TRBV12-3 or TRBV12-4 and TRBJ2-3; no firm D call. V dropped 10 bases and J dropped 0 bases, with 11 bases sitting between them. The CDR3 consists of 13 residues. CDR3: CATEAVSTDTQYF. The DNA of the CDR3 is TGTGCCACCGAGGCGGTTAGCACAGATACGCAGTATTTT.

The genes are TRBV11-2 and TRBJ2-1; possibly TRBD1 for D (5 bases). From germline, CDR1 is SGHAT and CDR2 FQNNGV. Trimming stripped 1 base from V and 0 bases from J, with 10 bases between. This CDR3 is built from 16 residues. The CDR3 reads CASSLGLDSSYNEQFF. For the CDR3, the DNA is TGTGCCAGCAGCTTAGGGCTAGACAGCTCCTACAATGAGCAGTTCTTC.

This sequence joins TRBV29-1 and TRBJ2-7; TRBD1 aligns across 10 bases. V shed 6 bases, J shed 2 bases, and the junction held 4 bases outside the gene matches. CDR3 length: 13 residues. Germline-derived CDR1 and CDR2 are SQVTM and ANQGSEA. CDR3 loop: CSVWDRGPYEQYF. As DNA, the CDR3 is TGCAGCGTGTGGGACAGGGGTCCCTACGAGCAGTACTTC.

The chain joins TRBV4-3 to TRBJ2-5; no firm D call. The CDR3 is 14 amino acids. V was shortened by 0 bases and J by 5 bases, with 10 bases between the two germline ends. CDR1 is LGHNA and CDR2 is YSLEER in the germline V gene. The CDR3 DNA is TGCGCCAGCAGCCAAGAGTATGGTCGGGAGACCCAGTACTTC. Translation: CASSQEYGRETQYF.

The chain couples TRBV7-9 to TRBJ2-5; TRBD1 aligns across 10 bases. Germline CDR1 SEHNR, CDR2 FQNEAQ (reference sequence). CDR3 size: 17 residues. After removal of 2 bases from V and 0 bases from J, the junction contained 6 bases not matched to a gene. Written as DNA, the CDR3 is TGTGCCAGCAGCTTATTTCCGGGGACAGGGGACCAAGAGACCCAGTACTTC. As protein: CASSLFPGTGDQETQYF.

This chain's CDR3 is CASSSRENSPLHF. The CDR3 region has the DNA TGTGCCAGTAGTTCCCGGGAAAATTCACCCCTCCACTTT. V is TRBV19 and J is TRBJ1-6; D remains unclear. CDR3 length: 13 residues. CDR1 and CDR2 (germline): LNHDA, SQIVND (reference sequence). The V and J ends lost 5 bases and 7 bases respectively, with 9 bases between them.

The V gene is TRBV11-2, the J gene TRBJ2-1, with D unresolved. V was shortened by 5 bases and J by 5 bases, with 10 bases between the two germline ends. Per the germline V gene, CDR1 is SGHAT and CDR2 is FQNNGV. The CDR3 has 13 amino acids. The CDR3 DNA is TGTGCCAGCAGCCTGGGCCTTAACAATGAGCAGTTCTTC. Residues: CASSLGLNNEQFF.

This chain uses TRBV4-1 with TRBJ2-1, with unresolved D. V lost 3 bases and J 5 bases, leaving 14 bases between the germline ends. Germline V gene data show CDR1 as MGHRA and CDR2 as YSYEKL. This CDR3 comprises 15 residues. The CDR3 DNA sequence: TGCGCCAGCAGCCAGCCCGTGAGGAGTGACAATGAGCAGTTCTTC. Translated: CASSQPVRSDNEQFF.

This clone was detected only once. The V and J genes are TRBV3-1 (or the pseudogene TRBV3-2) and TRBJ2-1; tentative D call: TRBD2 (5 bases). In germline, CDR1 is LGHDT, CDR2 YNNKEL (reference sequence). V lost 6 bases, J lost 2 bases, and 14 bases lay in between. There are 15 residues in the CDR3. The CDR3 is CASSPTLVTYNEQFF. In DNA, the CDR3 is TGTGCCAGCAGTCCAACACTAGTCACCTACAATGAGCAGTTCTTC.

The chain recombines TRBV3-1 (or the pseudogene TRBV3-2) with TRBJ1-2; tentative D call: TRBD1 (5 bases). V was shortened by 1 base and J by 4 bases, with 13 bases between the two germline ends. The CDR3 consists of 15 residues. Germline CDR1 LGHDT, CDR2 YNNKEL (reference sequence). CDR3 coding DNA: TGTGCCAGCAGCCAAGTGGCAGGGATTTCCTATGGCTACACCTTC. This codes for CASSQVAGISYGYTF.

Only one count was recorded for this clone. The rearrangement links TRBV5-1 to TRBJ2-5, with D perhaps TRBD1 (5 bases). The CDR3 length is 15 residues. The V end was cut by 1 base, the J end by 1 base, with 11 bases between. Germline assignment: CDR1 SGHRS and CDR2 YFSETQ. CDR3 loop: CASSLPQGIQETQYF. The CDR3 region has the DNA TGCGCCAGCAGCTTGCCCCAGGGTATCCAAGAGACCCAGTACTTC.

This sequence joins TRBV18 and TRBJ2-5; D unclear. The CDR3 is made up of 12 amino acids. The V end was cut by 3 bases, the J end by 2 bases, with 4 bases between. The germline CDR1 and CDR2 sequences are KGHSH and LQKENI. This CDR3 is CASSPQQETQYF. The CDR3 DNA reads TGTGCCAGCTCACCCCAGCAAGAGACCCAGTACTTC.